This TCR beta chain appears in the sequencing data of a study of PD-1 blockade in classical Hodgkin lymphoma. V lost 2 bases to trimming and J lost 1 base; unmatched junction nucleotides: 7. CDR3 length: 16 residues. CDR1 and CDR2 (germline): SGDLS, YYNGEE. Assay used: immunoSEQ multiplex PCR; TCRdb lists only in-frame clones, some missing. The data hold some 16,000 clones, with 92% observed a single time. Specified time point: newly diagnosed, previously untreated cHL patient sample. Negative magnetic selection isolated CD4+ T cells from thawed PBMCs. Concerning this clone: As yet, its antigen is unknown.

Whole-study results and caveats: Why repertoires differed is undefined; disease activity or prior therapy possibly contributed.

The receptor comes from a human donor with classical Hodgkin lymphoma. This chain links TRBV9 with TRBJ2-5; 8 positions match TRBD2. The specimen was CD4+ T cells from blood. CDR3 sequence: CASSVGLAQFQETQYF. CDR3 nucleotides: TGTGCCAGCAGCGTCGGACTAGCCCAATTCCAAGAGACCCAGTACTTC.